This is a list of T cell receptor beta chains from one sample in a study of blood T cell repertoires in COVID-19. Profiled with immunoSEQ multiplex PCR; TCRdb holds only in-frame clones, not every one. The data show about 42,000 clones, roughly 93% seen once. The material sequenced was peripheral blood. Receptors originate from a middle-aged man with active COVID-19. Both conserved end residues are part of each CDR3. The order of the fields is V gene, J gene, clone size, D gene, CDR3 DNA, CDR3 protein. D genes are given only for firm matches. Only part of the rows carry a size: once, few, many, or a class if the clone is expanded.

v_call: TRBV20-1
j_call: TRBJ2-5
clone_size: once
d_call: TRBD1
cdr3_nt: TGCAGTGCTAGTGGCAGGGACAGAGAGACCCAGTACTTC
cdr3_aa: CSASGRDRETQYF

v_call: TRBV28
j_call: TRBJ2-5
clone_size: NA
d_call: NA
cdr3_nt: TGTGCCAGCCGTCGTAGGGAGGAGACCCAGTACTTC
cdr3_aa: CASRRREETQYF

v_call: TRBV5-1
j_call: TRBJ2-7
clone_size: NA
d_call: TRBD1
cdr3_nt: TGCGCCAGCAGCTTGGGGCTTTACCGGGACAGGGGATACGAGCAGTACTTC
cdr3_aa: CASSLGLYRDRGYEQYF

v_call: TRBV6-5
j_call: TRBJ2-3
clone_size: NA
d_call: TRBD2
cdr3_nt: TGTGCCAGCGGGGGGACTAGCGGGCTCACAGATACGCAGTATTTT
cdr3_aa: CASGGTSGLTDTQYF

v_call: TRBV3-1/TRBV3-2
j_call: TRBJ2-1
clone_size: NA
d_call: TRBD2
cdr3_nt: TGTGCCAGCAGCCAAGGGGGACTAGCGGGATACAATGAGCAGTTCTTC
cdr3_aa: CASSQGGLAGYNEQFF

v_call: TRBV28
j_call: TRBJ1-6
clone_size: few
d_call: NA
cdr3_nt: TGTGCCAGCAGACAGGGATTTATGAGCTCCTATAATTCACCCCTCCACTTT
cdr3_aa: CASRQGFMSSYNSPLHF

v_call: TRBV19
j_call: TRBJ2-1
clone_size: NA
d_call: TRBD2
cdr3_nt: TGTGCCAGTAGTGCGGGGGTAAATGAGCAGTTCTTC
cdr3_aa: CASSAGVNEQFF

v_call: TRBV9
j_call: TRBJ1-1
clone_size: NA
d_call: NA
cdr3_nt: TGTGCCAGCAGTCCCCGCGGGGGGCCCCCGGGACCTGAAGCTTTCTTT
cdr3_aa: CASSPRGGPPGPEAFF

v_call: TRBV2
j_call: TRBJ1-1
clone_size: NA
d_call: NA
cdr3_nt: TGTGCCAGCAGTTTGCAGGGCCCACGGACTGAAGCTTTCTTT
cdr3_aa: CASSLQGPRTEAFF

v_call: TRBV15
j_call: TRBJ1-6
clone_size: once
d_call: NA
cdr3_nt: TGTGCCACCAGCGGAGGGGATTTGAGGGAGTCACCCCTCCACTTT
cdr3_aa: CATSGGDLRESPLHF

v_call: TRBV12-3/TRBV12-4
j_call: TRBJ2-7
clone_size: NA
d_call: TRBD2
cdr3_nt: TGTGCCAGCACCCGCGGGAGTTACGAGCAGTACTTC
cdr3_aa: CASTRGSYEQYF

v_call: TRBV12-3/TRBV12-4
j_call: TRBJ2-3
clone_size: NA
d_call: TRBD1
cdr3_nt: TGTGCCAGCAACGGACAGGGTCGGGATACGCAGTATTTT
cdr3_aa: CASNGQGRDTQYF

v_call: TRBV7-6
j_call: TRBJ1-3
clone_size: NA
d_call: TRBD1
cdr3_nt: TGTGCCAGCAGCTTAGTACAGGGGGCTGGAAACACCATATATTTT
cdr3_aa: CASSLVQGAGNTIYF

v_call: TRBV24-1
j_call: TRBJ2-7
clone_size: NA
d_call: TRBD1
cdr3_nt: TGTGCCACCAGGGGACAGGGGGTGGACGAGCAGTACTTC
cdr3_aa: CATRGQGVDEQYF

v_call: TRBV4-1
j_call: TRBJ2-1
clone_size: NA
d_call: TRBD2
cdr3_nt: TGCGCCAGCAGCCTTGGGACTACTGACAATGAGCAGTTCTTC
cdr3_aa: CASSLGTTDNEQFF

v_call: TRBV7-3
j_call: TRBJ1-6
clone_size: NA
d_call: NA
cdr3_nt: TGTGCCAGCAGCTTAAACCCACGGGATTCACCCCTCCACTTT
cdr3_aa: CASSLNPRDSPLHF

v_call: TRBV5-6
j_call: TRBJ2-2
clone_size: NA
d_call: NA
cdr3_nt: TGTGCCAGCAGCCCGCGGACAGTAAACACCGGGGAGCTGTTTTTT
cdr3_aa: CASSPRTVNTGELFF

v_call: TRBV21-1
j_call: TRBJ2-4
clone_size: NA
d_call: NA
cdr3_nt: TGTGCCAGCAGCTCCCCCGGGGAGATTCTAGCCAAAAACATTCAGTACTTC
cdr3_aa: CASSSPGEILAKNIQYF

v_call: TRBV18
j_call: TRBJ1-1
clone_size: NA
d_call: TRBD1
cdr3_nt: TGTGCCAGCTTTACAGGGGGGGCGGCCACTGAAGCTTTCTTT
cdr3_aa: CASFTGGAATEAFF

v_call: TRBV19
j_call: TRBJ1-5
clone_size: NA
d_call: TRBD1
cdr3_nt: TGTGCCAGTACCCGGACAGGGGGAGACAATCAGCCCCAGCATTTT
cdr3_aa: CASTRTGGDNQPQHF

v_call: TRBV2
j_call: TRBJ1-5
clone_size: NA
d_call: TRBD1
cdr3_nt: TGTGCCAGCAGCCGAGGACAGGGGGCCGGGTATAGCAATCAGCCCCAGCATTTT
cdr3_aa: CASSRGQGAGYSNQPQHF

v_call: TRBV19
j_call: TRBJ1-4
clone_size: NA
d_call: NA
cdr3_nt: TGTGCCAGTAGTGACAGCGCAACTAATGAAAAACTGTTTTTT
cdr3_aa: CASSDSATNEKLFF

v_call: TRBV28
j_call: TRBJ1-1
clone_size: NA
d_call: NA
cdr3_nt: TGTGCCAGCAAGGCGCCAGGGATGAACACTGAAGCTTTCTTT
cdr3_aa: CASKAPGMNTEAFF

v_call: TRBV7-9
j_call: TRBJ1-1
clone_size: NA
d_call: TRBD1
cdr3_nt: TGTGCCAGCAGCCGACAGGGGGTCTTGAGGGACACTGAAGCTTTCTTT
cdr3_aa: CASSRQGVLRDTEAFF